The 10 T cell receptor beta chains below were found in one sample sequenced in a study of Graves' ophthalmopathy and Graves' hyperthyroidism. RNA transcripts were the source from which TCR beta CDR3 regions were amplified. In the first round, RT-PCR was carried out with HTBI primers, and a multiplex PCR formed the second round. From the multiplex PCR reads, TCRdb called clonotypes with MiXCR, one entry per CDR3 protein. The sample comprises 740,000 or so distinct CDR3 sequences, around 40% of which are singletons, and about 40% rests with the top ten. What was sequenced was peripheral blood. These receptors came from an adult man with Graves' ophthalmopathy.

This chain connects TRBV25-1 to TRBJ2-7; D is unresolved. Germline CDR1 and CDR2: MGHDK and SYGVNS. The ends were cut back, 6 bases at V and 0 bases at J, with 12 bases in the middle. CDR3 length equals 14 residues. CDR3 region: CASRKGGISYEQYF. The CDR3 DNA follows: TGTGCCAGCAGGAAAGGTGGGATCTCCTACGAGCAGTACTTC.

This clonotype was observed a few times. The chain employs TRBV20-1 and TRBJ1-1; D is perhaps TRBD1 (5 bases). This CDR3 region has 16 residues. V was shortened by 0 bases and J by 1 base, with 15 bases between the two germline ends. CDR1 is DFQATT and CDR2 is SNEGSKA in the germline V gene (reference sequence). In DNA form, the CDR3 reads TGCAGTGCTAGAGATCCAATAGGGGTCTCGAACACTGAAGCTTTCTTT. It specifies CSARDPIGVSNTEAFF.

This clonotype was counted many times. This chain connects TRBV2 to TRBJ2-5; TRBD2 aligns across 7 bases. The CDR3 covers 13 residues. Germline V lookup: CDR1 SNHLY, CDR2 FYNNEI. J lost 4 bases, V lost 8 bases, and 7 bases had no gene match. DNA for the CDR3: TGTGCCAGCCGACGGCGGGAGTCAGAGACCCAGTACTTC. This gives the protein CASRRRESETQYF. Full variable domain (rest looked up from reference TRBV2 and TRBJ2-5): EPEVTQTPSHQVTQMGQEVILRCVPISNHLYFYWYRQILGQKVEFLVSFYNNEISEKSEIFDDQFSVERPDGSNFTLKIRSTKLEDSAMYFCASRRRESETQYFGPGTRLLVL.

The chain is built from TRBV10-2 and TRBJ1-5; a weak D match, TRBD1 (5 bases). Per the germline V gene, CDR1 is WSHSY and CDR2 is SAAADI. This CDR3 region has 17 residues. V dropped 0 bases and J dropped 6 bases, with 18 bases sitting between them. The CDR3, as DNA: TGCGCCAGCAGTGAGTCCCAGGGCAGGGAGGATGGTCAGCCCCAGCATTTT. Its protein is CASSESQGREDGQPQHF.

The DNA of the CDR3 is TGTGCCAGCAGCCGGGCGGGAGCCCCTTCCGAGCAGTACTTC. This sequence encodes CASSRAGAPSEQYF. The rearrangement joins TRBV2 to TRBJ2-7; 7 positions match TRBD2. CDR1 and CDR2 (germline): SNHLY, FYNNEI. The CDR3 is 14 amino acids. Trimming removed 6 bases from V and 6 bases from J; junction bases left unmatched: 11.

This clonotype was seen repeatedly, ten times or more. Here the CDR3 reads CASSIYRNTEAFF. In DNA, the CDR3 is TGTGCCAGTAGTATCTACAGGAACACTGAAGCTTTCTTT. The genes are TRBV19 and TRBJ1-1; no clear D. Germline V gene sequence: CDR1 LNHDA, CDR2 SQIVND (reference sequence). The CDR3 sequence is 13 residues long. Trimming cost V 3 bases and J 1 base, with 6 bases left between them.

This rearrangement joins TRBV2 to TRBJ2-7; 8 nucleotides align to TRBD1. Germline trimming cut 5 bases from V and 3 bases from J; bases unmatched to any gene: 15. The V gene's germline CDR1 is SNHLY and CDR2 FYNNEI. The CDR3 length is 17 residues. CDR3 residues: CASSHGQGWYVSYEQYF. In nucleotides, the CDR3 is TGTGCCAGCAGTCATGGACAGGGCTGGTACGTGAGCTACGAGCAGTACTTC.

The chain uses TRBV20-1 and TRBJ2-7; D unclear. Germline-derived CDR1 and CDR2 are DFQATT and SNEGSKA (reference sequence). The CDR3 spans 12 residues. V was pared by 5 bases and J by 3 bases, with 11 bases between. This chain's CDR3 is CSAEPDRYEQYF. The CDR3 coding sequence is TGCAGTGCTGAACCGGACCGCTACGAGCAGTACTTC.

This clonotype was detected only once. The germline gene is not matched at one end of the junction; a read error may be the cause. This chain connects TRBV5-1 to TRBJ1-2; D is perhaps TRBD1 (6 bases). CDR3 length: 14 residues. Germline loops: CDR1 SGHRS, CDR2 YFSETQ. The CDR3: CASSPGQADYGHTF. The CDR3, as DNA: TGCGCCAGCAGCCCGGGACAAGCCGACTATGGCCACACCTTC.

The DNA for the CDR3 is TGTGCCAGCAGCTCAGTGACCCCGGGGCGGGAGACCCAGCATTTT. Translating it yields CASSSVTPGRETQHF. This rearrangement joins TRBV7-8 to TRBJ1-5, with D perhaps matching TRBD1 (5 bases). The V gene lost 4 bases and the J gene lost 11 bases, with 21 bases spanning the gap. Germline V gene lookup returns CDR1 SGHVS and CDR2 FQNEAQ. The CDR3 extends over 15 amino acids. Based on the CDR3 plus reference TRBV7-8 and TRBJ1-5, the full variable domain is GAGVSQSPRYKVAKRGQDVALRCDPISGHVSLFWYQQALGQGPEFLTYFQNEAQLDKSGLPSDRFFAERPEGSVSTLKIQRTQQEDSAVYLCASSSVTPGRETQHFGDGTRLSIL.